The rows below give T cell receptor beta chains drawn from one sample of a study of identical twins. TCRdb analysed the 5' RACE reads with MiXCR anew, one entry per CDR3 protein. The table records fewer than 500,000 distinct CDR3 sequences, roughly a quarter of them present only once. The same specimen was also included in a second study, on T cells expressing NK-cell markers.

Sequencing was performed on CD4+ T cells sorted from blood. All receptors derive from a woman aged 18-29 years in good health. Both conserved end residues are part of each CDR3. A D gene is named only where the DNA matches it firmly. Only some rows state a clone size, as once, few, many or a class for expanded clones.

CDR3: CASSFRGLAGAGKNIQYF
DNA: TGTGCCAGCAGTTTTCGGGGACTAGCGGGAGCTGGCAAAAACATTCAGTACTTC
D: TRBD2
V: TRBV12-3/TRBV12-4
J: TRBJ2-4
size: .

CDR3: CSARVPASGEETQYF
DNA: TGCAGTGCTAGAGTACCGGCTAGCGGGGAAGAGACCCAGTACTTC
D: TRBD2
V: TRBV20-1
J: TRBJ2-5
size: .

CDR3: CASSLDNLAGELFF
DNA: TGTGCCAGCAGTTTGGACAATCTGGCCGGGGAGCTGTTTTTT
D: .
V: TRBV7-9
J: TRBJ2-2
size: .

CDR3: CSAPTSGTYEQYF
DNA: TGCAGTGCGCCGACTAGCGGTACCTACGAGCAGTACTTC
D: TRBD2
V: TRBV20-1
J: TRBJ2-7
size: .

CDR3: CASSYVPGSYTDTQYF
DNA: TGTGCCAGCAGTTACGTACCCGGATCCTACACAGATACGCAGTATTTT
D: .
V: TRBV6-2/TRBV6-3
J: TRBJ2-3
size: few

CDR3: CASSTTGALYQPQHF
DNA: TGTGCCAGCAGCACCACGGGGGCTCTCTATCAGCCCCAGCATTTT
D: .
V: TRBV6-1
J: TRBJ1-5
size: many

CDR3: CASGGEFSNEQFF
DNA: TGTGCTAGCGGAGGTGAATTTTCCAATGAGCAGTTCTTC
D: .
V: TRBV12-5
J: TRBJ2-1
size: .

CDR3: CAWSLSGLYNEQFF
DNA: TGTGCCTGGAGCCTTAGCGGGCTTTACAATGAGCAGTTCTTC
D: TRBD2
V: TRBV30
J: TRBJ2-1
size: few

CDR3: CASSVAETTSYEQYF
DNA: TGTGCCAGCAGCGTAGCTGAGACTACCAGCTACGAGCAGTACTTC
D: .
V: TRBV9
J: TRBJ2-7
size: .

CDR3: CASSRNHGTANEQYF
DNA: TGTGCCAGCAGTCGAAACCACGGGACAGCCAACGAGCAGTACTTC
D: TRBD1
V: TRBV7-3
J: TRBJ2-7
size: few

CDR3: CSPWEGETQYF
DNA: TGCAGCCCGTGGGAGGGGGAGACCCAGTACTTC
D: TRBD2
V: TRBV29-1
J: TRBJ2-5
size: .

CDR3: CASSQGGVGYTF
DNA: TGTGCCAGCAGCCAAGGGGGAGTCGGCTACACCTTC
D: .
V: TRBV14
J: TRBJ1-2
size: few

CDR3: CAISEGQKIGEQYF
DNA: TGTGCCATCAGTGAGGGACAGAAGATCGGCGAGCAGTACTTC
D: .
V: TRBV10-3
J: TRBJ2-7
size: .

CDR3: CASSQDGRARESPLHF
DNA: TGTGCCAGCAGCCAAGATGGGAGGGCGCGGGAGTCACCCCTCCACTTT
D: .
V: TRBV3-1
J: TRBJ1-6
size: few

CDR3: CALTGLNEKLFF
DNA: TGTGCCTTGACAGGCCTTAATGAAAAACTGTTTTTT
D: .
V: TRBV7-9
J: TRBJ1-4
size: .

CDR3: CASSLRQGAAQYF
DNA: TGTGCCAGCAGTCTCCGACAGGGGGCGGCGCAGTATTTT
D: TRBD1
V: TRBV12-3/TRBV12-4
J: TRBJ2-3
size: .

CDR3: CASSFGGTTEAFF
DNA: TGTGCCAGCAGTTTTGGGGGAACCACTGAAGCTTTCTTT
D: .
V: TRBV12-3/TRBV12-4
J: TRBJ1-1
size: few